The 26 T cell receptor beta chains listed next were all sequenced from one sample in a study of T cell responses to AZD1222 COVID-19 vaccine (dated by TCRdb to the early 2020s). The library was generated by the immunoSEQ multiplex PCR assay. TCRdb carries this immuneACCESS record with in-frame sequences only. Its versions omit some clonotypes, under half of them owing to an unresolved V gene in the studies checked, with the rest unexplained. In all, the sample holds approximately 190,000 clones, and around 87% of those were seen once. Jointly, the top ten make up around 2.5% of the sample. Read against the paper, the sample's time point label means: baseline before first vaccination. The intended sense of this specimen's treatment or condition label: meningococcal conjugate vaccine given as trial control. The specimen was peripheral blood, collected on day 0 of MenACWY control vaccination. The receptor source for this set is an adult in good health.

This chain links TRBV11-2 with TRBJ2-1; a possible D gene is TRBD1 (6 bases). Germline V gives CDR1 SGHAT, CDR2 FQNNGV. The CDR3 length is 11 residues. Trimming shortened V by 5 bases and J by 8 bases, and 7 bases separated the two germline ends. DNA of the CDR3: TGTGCCAGCAGCGGGGGCTATGAGCAGTTCTTC. The encoded protein is CASSGGYEQFF.

V usage is TRBV5-1 and J usage is TRBJ1-2, with TRBD1 matching 7 bases. With V trimmed by 3 bases and J by 5 bases, 7 bases remained unmatched. CDR3 size: 14 residues. Germline-derived CDR1 and CDR2 are SGHRS and YFSETQ. The CDR3 loop is CASSWDSGIYGYTF. CDR3 coding DNA: TGCGCCAGCAGCTGGGACAGCGGCATTTATGGCTACACCTTC.

The rearrangement links TRBV5-4 to TRBJ1-2, with D maybe TRBD1 (5 bases). From germline, CDR1 is SGHNT and CDR2 YYREEE (reference sequence). The CDR3 is 15 amino acids. V lost 1 base and J 1 base, leaving 11 bases between the germline ends. The CDR3 spells CASSLKGRDNYGYTF. The CDR3 DNA is TGTGCCAGCAGCTTGAAGGGCAGGGATAACTATGGCTACACCTTC.

The chain's CDR3 is CASSLRGNTEAFF. DNA of the CDR3: TGTGCCAGCAGCTTGAGGGGGAACACTGAAGCTTTCTTT. V is TRBV7-2 and J is TRBJ1-1; a weak D match, TRBD1 (5 bases). There are 13 residues in the CDR3. CDR1 is SGHTA, CDR2 FQGNSA, per germline. V gave up 3 bases and J gave up 1 base, with 6 bases separating them.

The genes are TRBV5-8 and TRBJ1-4; TRBD1 matches 7 bases. Germline V CDR1 and CDR2: SGHTS, YDEGEE. V lost 0 bases, J lost 7 bases, and 3 bases stayed unmatched. This CDR3 spans 14 amino acids. CDR3 sequence (DNA): TGTGCCAGCAGCTTGGGGAAGGGGGCTGAAAAACTGTTTTTT. Protein sequence: CASSLGKGAEKLFF.

This sequence joins TRBV7-9 and TRBJ1-1; D uncertain. Germline-derived CDR1 and CDR2 are SEHNR and FQNEAQ (reference sequence). The CDR3 runs to 13 residues. The germline V and J ends were trimmed by 4 bases and 8 bases, with 14 bases remaining between them. The CDR3 protein is CASSWTVYPEAFF. The DNA of the CDR3 is TGTGCCAGCAGCTGGACGGTTTACCCCGAAGCTTTCTTT.

The rearrangement joins TRBV5-1 to TRBJ2-1, with 7 bases identical to TRBD1. The CDR3 is 19 residues long. CDR1 SGHRS and CDR2 YFSETQ come from the germline V gene. J was trimmed by 2 bases and V by 3 bases; bases with no gene match: 17. CDR3 in DNA: TGCGCCAGCAGCTCTTTTCCGACAGGGACCACCTTAACCTACAATGAGCAGTTCTTC. Translated, it gives CASSSFPTGTTLTYNEQFF.

The chain combines TRBV5-8 with TRBJ1-3; D is undetermined. Germline V gives CDR1 SGHTS, CDR2 YDEGEE. V gave up 3 bases and J gave up 4 bases, with 20 bases separating them. The CDR3 sequence is 17 residues long. The CDR3 is CASSYRSRTMRGNTIYF. CDR3 coding DNA: TGTGCCAGCAGCTACCGAAGCAGGACGATGAGAGGAAACACCATATATTTT.

The table lists this clone with a few counts. This chain uses TRBV7-9 with TRBJ2-7, with 9 bases identical to TRBD1. The CDR3 contains 19 residues. V lost 5 bases to trimming and J lost 1 base; unmatched junction nucleotides: 18. Germline V gives CDR1 SEHNR, CDR2 FQNEAQ (reference sequence). The DNA of the CDR3 is TGTGCCAGCAGCGCTGCCTGGGGACAGGGACTGACTCCTTCCTACGAGCAGTACTTC. The encoded protein is CASSAAWGQGLTPSYEQYF.

The chain joins TRBV19 to TRBJ2-1, with 8 bases lining up with TRBD1. CDR3 length equals 15 residues. The germline gives CDR1 LNHDA, CDR2 SQIVND (reference sequence). Trimming removed 4 bases from V and 6 bases from J; junction bases left unmatched: 8. The chain's CDR3 is CASSNAVTGANEQFF. CDR3 sequence (DNA): TGTGCCAGTAGTAATGCCGTGACAGGGGCCAATGAGCAGTTCTTC.

The V and J genes are TRBV18 and TRBJ2-7; the D gene is possibly TRBD2 (6 bases). The germline CDR1 and CDR2 sequences are KGHSH and LQKENI. The V end was cut by 6 bases, the J end by 2 bases, with 14 bases between. CDR3 length equals 14 residues. This CDR3 reads CASSPGGGPYEQYF. The CDR3 DNA follows: TGTGCCAGCTCCCCTGGGGGAGGCCCCTACGAGCAGTACTTC.

This CDR3 is CASSKGTGGEANEKLFF. In DNA form, the CDR3 reads TGCGCCAGCAGCAAAGGGACAGGGGGCGAGGCTAATGAAAAACTGTTTTTT. The gene calls are TRBV5-1 and TRBJ1-4; the match to TRBD1 covers 12 bases. Germline V gene sequence: CDR1 SGHRS, CDR2 YFSETQ. The CDR3 sequence is 17 residues long. The ends lost 4 bases at V and 3 bases at J; junction bases unmatched: 7.

The chain couples TRBV10-3 to TRBJ1-2; D is undetermined. The CDR3 spans 13 residues. Per germline, CDR1 ENHRY and CDR2 SYGVKD. CDR3 loop: CSHQWLQTYGYTF. The CDR3 DNA sequence: TGTTCCCATCAGTGGTTACAGACCTATGGCTACACCTTC.

The rearrangement uses TRBV18 and TRBJ1-6; TRBD1 aligns across 7 bases. J lost 8 bases, V lost 3 bases, and 7 bases had no gene match. In germline, CDR1 is KGHSH, CDR2 LQKENI. There are 15 residues in the CDR3. The CDR3 DNA sequence: TGTGCCAGCTCACCCGAAGACAGGGAGGATTCACCCCTCCACTTT. This sequence encodes CASSPEDREDSPLHF. Full variable domain (missing parts from reference TRBV18 and TRBJ1-6): NAGVMQNPRHLVRRRGQEARLRCSPMKGHSHVYWYRQLPEEGLKFMVYLQKENIIDESGMPKERFSAEFPKEGPSILRIQQVVRGDSAAYFCASSPEDREDSPLHFGNGTRLTVT.

The chain carries TRBV7-2 and TRBJ1-5; weak D call: TRBD1 (5 bases). Trimming took off 5 bases at V and 3 bases at J, with 8 bases between the two ends. The germline CDR1 and CDR2 sequences are SGHTA and FQGNSA. This CDR3 region has 13 residues. The CDR3 DNA sequence: TGTGCCAGCAGCCCGACAGTCAATCAGCCCCAGCATTTT. It translates to CASSPTVNQPQHF.

This chain's CDR3 is CASSSSGPYSNQPQHF. The CDR3 DNA reads as TGTGCCAGCAGTTCCTCTGGACCTTATAGCAATCAGCCCCAGCATTTT. The gene calls are TRBV6-5 and TRBJ1-5; D not certain. The ends were cut back, 4 bases at V and 0 bases at J, with 13 bases in the middle. The CDR3 has 16 residues. Germline-derived CDR1 and CDR2 are MNHEY and SVGAGI.

The chain uses TRBV4-3 and TRBJ2-3; TRBD1 matches 7 bases. The CDR3 runs 16 residues. V was clipped by 0 bases and J by 2 bases; unmatched bases: 5. In germline, CDR1 is LGHNA, CDR2 YSLEER. DNA for the CDR3: TGCGCCAGCAGCCAAGAACGGACAGGACCCACAGATACGCAGTATTTT. This gives the protein CASSQERTGPTDTQYF.

CDR3 sequence reads: CASSLKAGGEQYF. The DNA of the CDR3 is TGTGCCAGCAGCTTAAAGGCGGGAGGCGAGCAGTACTTC. This chain uses TRBV7-9 with TRBJ2-7, with 8 nucleotides matching TRBD2. V lost 2 bases and J lost 6; bases outside the gene matches: 3. The germline V gene has CDR1 SEHNR and CDR2 FQNEAQ (reference sequence). The CDR3 is made up of 13 amino acids.

This rearrangement joins TRBV5-1 to TRBJ1-1; D is uncertain. This CDR3 contains 12 residues. Per germline, CDR1 SGHRS and CDR2 YFSETQ. The germline V and J ends were trimmed by 4 bases and 5 bases, with 9 bases remaining between them. The CDR3 region has the DNA TGCGCCAGCAGCCCCGTGGGTACTGAAGCTTTCTTT. Residues: CASSPVGTEAFF.

The genes are TRBV5-4 and TRBJ1-2; no definite D call. The CDR3 consists of 14 residues. V lost 4 bases to trimming and J lost 5 bases, with 15 bases between them. Germline V gene data show CDR1 as SGHNT and CDR2 as YYREEE (reference sequence). The DNA of the CDR3 is TGTGCCAGCAGCCCCCCGGACCAACAATATGGCTACACCTTC. This gives the protein CASSPPDQQYGYTF. The full variable domain, its missing parts supplied by reference TRBV5-4 and TRBJ1-2, is ETGVTQSPTHLIKTRGQQVTLRCSSQSGHNTVSWYQQALGQGPQFIFQYYREEENGRGNFPPRFSGLQFPNYSSELNVNALELDDSALYLCASSPPDQQYGYTFGSGTRLTVV.

The genes are TRBV30 and TRBJ1-6; possibly TRBD1 for D (6 bases). This CDR3 has 15 amino acids. Per germline, CDR1 GTSNPN and CDR2 SVGIG (reference sequence). Trimming left V 2 bases short and J 4 bases short, with 12 bases between. The CDR3 spells CAWSRGTPYNSPLHF. The CDR3 coding sequence is TGTGCCTGGAGTCGCGGGACACCGTATAATTCACCCCTCCACTTT.

The chain carries TRBV30 and TRBJ2-5, with 9 positions matching TRBD1. CDR1 and CDR2 from the germline V gene are GTSNPN and SVGIG (reference sequence). V gave up 0 bases and J gave up 5 bases; unmatched junction bases: 4. The CDR3 consists of 14 residues. CDR3 coding DNA: TGTGCCTGGAGTGTACAACAGGGGGCGGAGACCCAGTACTTC. It is translated as CAWSVQQGAETQYF.

This chain links TRBV21-1 with TRBJ2-7; no check of the table's D call, TRBD2, against the DNA was made. TRBV21-1 is a documented pseudogene. The CDR3 covers 14 residues. The DNA for the CDR3 is TGTGCCAGCAGCAAACCCCAGGTCTTAGCGGGGAGCGACTTC. Protein sequence: CASSKPQVLAGSDF.

This chain joins TRBV20-1 and TRBJ2-7, with a possible D match to TRBD1 (6 bases). The CDR3 sequence is 17 residues long. Germline values: CDR1 DFQATT, CDR2 SNEGSKA (reference sequence). Trimming removed 3 bases from V and 4 bases from J, with 25 bases in between. CDR3 sequence: CSASPDEPGAGLYEQYF. The CDR3 DNA follows: TGCAGTGCTAGTCCAGATGAGCCAGGGGCCGGGCTATACGAGCAGTACTTC.

This clone was seen just once. The chain links TRBV19 to TRBJ2-6, with 9 bases that match TRBD1. The germline gives CDR1 LNHDA, CDR2 SQIVND (reference sequence). The CDR3 runs 17 residues. The trim removed 4 bases at V and 4 bases at J, leaving 8 bases unmatched. The CDR3 spells CASSTGTGNSGANVLTF. Written as DNA, the CDR3 is TGTGCCAGTAGTACCGGGACAGGGAATTCAGGGGCCAACGTCCTGACTTTC. Drawing the rest from reference TRBV19 and TRBJ2-6, the complete variable domain is DGGITQSPKYLFRKEGQNVTLSCEQNLNHDAMYWYRQDPGQGLRLIYYSQIVNDFQKGDIAEGYSVSREKKESFPLTVTSAQKNPTAFYLCASSTGTGNSGANVLTFGAGSRLTVL.

The chain uses TRBV27 and TRBJ1-2; 8 nucleotides line up with TRBD1. Germline V gene sequence: CDR1 MNHEY, CDR2 SMNVEV (reference sequence). This CDR3 spans 14 amino acids. V shed 5 bases and J 3 bases; nucleotides not matched to a gene: 5. The CDR3 reads CASSPTGADYGYTF. DNA for the CDR3: TGTGCCAGCAGTCCGACAGGGGCGGACTATGGCTACACCTTC.